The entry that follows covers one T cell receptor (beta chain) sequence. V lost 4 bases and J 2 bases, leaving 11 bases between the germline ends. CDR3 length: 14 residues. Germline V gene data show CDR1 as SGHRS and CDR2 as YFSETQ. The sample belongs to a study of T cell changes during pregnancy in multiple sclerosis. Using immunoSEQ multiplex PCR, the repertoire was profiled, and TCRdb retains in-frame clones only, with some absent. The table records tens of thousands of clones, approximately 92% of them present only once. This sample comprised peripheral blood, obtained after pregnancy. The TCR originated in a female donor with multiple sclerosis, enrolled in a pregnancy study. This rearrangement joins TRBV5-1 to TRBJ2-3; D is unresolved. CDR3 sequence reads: CASSSSRNTDTQYF. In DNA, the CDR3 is TGCGCCAGCAGCAGTTCCAGAAACACAGATACGCAGTATTTT. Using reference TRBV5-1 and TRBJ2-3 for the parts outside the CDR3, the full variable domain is KAGVTQTPRYLIKTRGQQVTLSCSPISGHRSVSWYQQTPGQGLQFLFEYFSETQRNKGNFPGRFSGRQFSNSRSEMNVSTLELGDSALYLCASSSSRNTDTQYFGPGTRLTVL.